This T cell receptor beta chain was profiled in a study of blood T cell repertoires in COVID-19. Sequencing was performed with immunoSEQ multiplex PCR; in TCRdb, only in-frame clones are kept and a portion is missing. The top ten clones hold 3% of a sample with roughly 220,000 clones, approximately 86% of them seen once. The CDR3 length is 15 residues. Losses at the gene ends were 4 bases for V and 0 bases for J; bases not matched to a gene: 5. Germline-derived CDR1 and CDR2 are SGHRS and YFSETQ. To note about this clone: Other DNA sequences of this sample code for an identical CDR3.

The source is a man in his sixties with acute or convalescent COVID-19. The specimen was peripheral blood. This sequence joins TRBV5-1 and TRBJ2-3; TRBD1 matches 7 bases. The CDR3 DNA is TGCGCCAGCAGCCCGAGGACAGGTAGCACAGATACGCAGTATTTT. It codes for CASSPRTGSTDTQYF.